Following are 32 T cell receptor beta chains from one sample sequenced in a study of T-cell memory formation after mild COVID-19. TCRdb called the 5' RACE reads again in MiXCR, with one record for every CDR3 protein. The sample consists of 300,000 to 400,000 distinct CDR3 sequences, roughly 15% of them appearing once. Sequenced input: PBMCs or a T cell subset sorted from them (not recorded which). These receptor sequences come from a young man who had mild COVID-19 (a few samples of this study predate the infection). Cell type and time point are not known.

The chain has TRBV5-8 and TRBJ2-5; TRBD2 matches 10 bases. This CDR3 spans 18 amino acids. Germline V gene data show CDR1 as SGHTS and CDR2 as YDEGEE. V was clipped by 0 bases and J by 1 base; unmatched bases: 9. CDR3 loop: CASSLEYLQRGGQETQYF. The DNA of the CDR3 is TGTGCCAGCAGCTTGGAGTATTTGCAGCGGGGGGGCCAAGAGACCCAGTACTTC.

Here the CDR3 DNA reads TGTGCCTCCCGGACGAGCGGGGGTCCGCCAGATACGCAGTATTTT. Protein product: CASRTSGGPPDTQYF. The V gene is TRBV10-3, the J gene TRBJ2-3; 8 nucleotides match TRBD2. Germline CDR1 reads ENHRY; CDR2 reads SYGVKD. CDR3 length: 15 residues. Germline trimming cut 11 bases from V and 4 bases from J; bases unmatched to any gene: 14.

The CDR3 DNA reads TGTGCCAGCAGCCCTCGAGTTGGGGTGAACACTGAAGCTTTCTTT. It codes for CASSPRVGVNTEAFF. The genes are TRBV9 and TRBJ1-1; D ambiguous. The CDR3 covers 15 residues. Germline lookup yields CDR1 SGDLS and CDR2 YYNGEE. Trimming cost V 4 bases and J 0 bases, with 13 bases left between them.

The chain couples TRBV15 to TRBJ1-5, with 8 bases that match TRBD1. J gave up 7 bases and V 3 bases, and 5 bases lay outside the gene matches. The CDR3 extends over 14 amino acids. The V gene's germline CDR1 is LNHNV and CDR2 YYDKDF (reference sequence). The CDR3 loop is CATSSGQGIQPQHF. CDR3 nucleotide sequence: TGTGCCACCAGCAGTGGACAGGGTATCCAGCCCCAGCATTTT.

This clonotype has more than one count but fewer than ten. The rearrangement links TRBV25-1 to TRBJ1-4; D uncertain. The CDR3 length is 15 residues. Germline CDR1 is MGHDK and CDR2 is SYGVNS. Trimming stripped 2 bases from V and 8 bases from J, with 15 bases between. The CDR3 protein is CASSESERVEEKLFF. In DNA form, the CDR3 reads TGTGCCAGCAGTGAAAGTGAGAGGGTGGAGGAAAAACTGTTTTTT.

This clonotype was picked up a small number of times. This chain uses TRBV12-3 or TRBV12-4 with TRBJ2-1; D call uncertain. This CDR3 spans 14 amino acids. The V end lost 1 base, the J end lost 8 bases, and 12 bases lay between the germline ends. CDR3 sequence: CASSLGPSWDEQFF. CDR3 DNA sequence: TGTGCCAGCAGTTTAGGCCCATCCTGGGATGAGCAGTTCTTC.

This clonotype has a handful of counts. The chain joins TRBV14 to TRBJ1-1; D possibly corresponds to TRBD1 (5 bases). CDR3 size: 15 residues. Trimming cost V 7 bases and J 4 bases, with 19 bases left between them. Germline-derived CDR1 and CDR2 are SGHDN and FVKESK. The CDR3 protein is CASKKGTGYSTEAFF. The CDR3 DNA follows: TGTGCCAGCAAGAAAGGGACCGGCTATAGCACTGAAGCTTTCTTT.

This clonotype showed up just a few times. The CDR3 DNA reads TGTGCCAGCAGCTTAGGGCGGATGAACACTGAAGCTTTCTTT. It yields the protein CASSLGRMNTEAFF. The chain is built from TRBV7-9 and TRBJ1-1; no clear D. Germline V gene data show CDR1 as SEHNR and CDR2 as FQNEAQ (reference sequence). The CDR3 runs to 14 residues. With 1 base removed from V and 0 bases from J, the gap between germline ends came to 6 bases.

The J gene is TRBJ2-6, the V gene TRBV5-1, with D perhaps matching TRBD1 or TRBD2 (6 bases each). V shed 0 bases and J shed 2 bases, with 12 bases lying between them. CDR3 length: 17 amino acids. Germline V gene data show CDR1 as SGHRS and CDR2 as YFSETQ. The CDR3 sequence is CASSLVNGGAGANVLTF. CDR3 DNA: TGCGCCAGCAGCTTGGTTAACGGGGGCGCTGGGGCCAACGTCCTGACTTTC.

This clonotype was recorded a few times. The CDR3 DNA follows: TGCAGTGCCCGACAGGGGGCCTTCACAGATACGCAGTATTTT. Amino acid sequence: CSARQGAFTDTQYF. The gene calls are TRBV20-1 and TRBJ2-3, with 10 bases lining up with TRBD1. The J segment lost 2 bases and the V segment lost 6 bases, leaving 5 bases of the junction unmatched. Germline V gene sequence: CDR1 DFQATT, CDR2 SNEGSKA (reference sequence). This CDR3 spans 14 amino acids.

The table lists this clonotype with a few counts. The chain uses TRBV6-6 and TRBJ1-2; D remains ambiguous. CDR3 length equals 13 residues. Germline CDR1 MNHNY, CDR2 SVGAGI (reference sequence). Trimming removed 8 bases at V and 0 bases at J, with 10 bases between. Here the CDR3 reads CASGNGPNYGYTF. As DNA, the CDR3 is TGTGCCAGCGGGAACGGACCTAACTATGGCTACACCTTC.

V gene TRBV5-1 combines with J gene TRBJ2-3; possibly TRBD2 for D (6 bases). Germline CDR1 SGHRS, CDR2 YFSETQ. CDR3 size: 13 residues. The V and J ends lost 4 bases and 9 bases respectively, with 15 bases between them. CDR3: CASSPEGLWTQYF. CDR3 nucleotide sequence: TGCGCCAGCAGCCCGGAGGGACTCTGGACGCAGTATTTT.

The chain combines TRBV4-2 with TRBJ1-6, with 7 nucleotides matching TRBD1. The ends lost 1 base at V and 7 bases at J; junction bases unmatched: 1. Looked up from germline, CDR1 is LGHNA and CDR2 is YNFKEQ. This CDR3 has 14 amino acids. CDR3 amino acids: CASSQVGQNSPLHF. Here the CDR3 DNA reads TGTGCCAGCAGCCAAGTGGGACAGAATTCACCCCTCCACTTT.

The table lists this clonotype with a few counts. The chain couples TRBV7-9 to TRBJ2-1; 9 positions match TRBD2. CDR1 is SEHNR and CDR2 is FQNEAQ in the germline V gene (reference sequence). Trimming removed 4 bases from V and 9 bases from J; junction bases left unmatched: 10. CDR3 length equals 15 residues. In DNA form, the CDR3 reads TGTGCCAGCAGCTCCCCGGGACTAGCAGGTAGTGAGCAGTTCTTC. Translation: CASSSPGLAGSEQFF.

There are a few counts of this clonotype. The CDR3 DNA sequence: TGTGCCAGCAGCGTAGGATCCGGGGGCGCGGATACGCAGTATTTT. Translated, it gives CASSVGSGGADTQYF. This chain links TRBV9 with TRBJ2-3; perhaps D is TRBD1 or TRBD2 (6 bases each). V gave up 0 bases and J gave up 6 bases, with 14 bases separating them. CDR3 length: 15 amino acids. Germline-derived CDR1 and CDR2 are SGDLS and YYNGEE.

In its sample, this clonotype was seen a few times. The CDR3 region is CSATKVAGPLETQYF. The CDR3 bases are TGCAGTGCTACAAAAGTGGCAGGGCCGTTGGAGACCCAGTACTTC. The chain couples TRBV20-1 to TRBJ2-5, with D possibly matching TRBD1 (5 bases). This CDR3 has 15 residues. Germline assignment: CDR1 DFQATT and CDR2 SNEGSKA (reference sequence). The ends were cut back, 4 bases at V and 5 bases at J, with 20 bases in the middle.

This sequence joins TRBV25-1 and TRBJ1-1; tentatively, D is TRBD1 (6 bases). Germline-derived CDR1 and CDR2 are MGHDK and SYGVNS. The CDR3 length is 15 residues. V was clipped by 2 bases and J by 7 bases, with 17 bases between them. DNA of the CDR3: TGTGCCAGCAGTGAAGATCTGGGGGCGAATGGTGAAGCTTTCTTT. This encodes CASSEDLGANGEAFF. Combining the CDR3 with reference TRBV25-1 and TRBJ1-1 gives the whole variable domain EADIYQTPRYLVIGTGKKITLECSQTMGHDKMYWYQQDPGMELHLIHYSYGVNSTEKGDLSSESTVSRIRTEHFPLTLESARPSHTSQYLCASSEDLGANGEAFFGQGTRLTVV.

V usage is TRBV12-3 or TRBV12-4 and J usage is TRBJ1-6, with D maybe TRBD1 (5 bases). V gave up 6 bases and J gave up 10 bases, with 25 bases separating them. This CDR3 has 17 amino acids. CDR3 region: CASSPGTQNGVWSPLHF. DNA of the CDR3: TGTGCCAGCAGCCCCGGGACCCAAAATGGGGTGTGGTCACCCCTCCACTTT.

At least ten counts were recorded for this clonotype. This sequence joins TRBV9 and TRBJ2-5, with a possible D match to TRBD1 (5 bases). Germline V CDR1 and CDR2: SGDLS, YYNGEE. Trimming took off 2 bases at V and 1 base at J, with 9 bases between the two ends. The CDR3 loop spans 14 amino acids. The CDR3: CASSVGQGQETQYF. CDR3 sequence (DNA): TGTGCCAGCAGCGTTGGCCAGGGCCAAGAGACCCAGTACTTC.

The CDR3 region is CASIPAGPHEQFF. The CDR3 DNA reads TGTGCCAGCATCCCCGCAGGGCCCCATGAGCAGTTCTTC. The chain links TRBV7-2 to TRBJ2-1; maybe TRBD1 (5 bases). V was pared by 7 bases and J by 8 bases, with 15 bases between. Germline CDR1 is SGHTA and CDR2 is FQGNSA. This CDR3 has 13 amino acids.

The chain carries TRBV19 and TRBJ1-5; 9 nucleotides line up with TRBD1. Germline lookup yields CDR1 LNHDA and CDR2 SQIVND (reference sequence). CDR3 size: 15 residues. J was trimmed by 6 bases and V by 7 bases; bases with no gene match: 10. CDR3 sequence reads: CASMGDRAFSQPQHF. DNA for the CDR3: TGTGCCAGTATGGGGGACAGGGCGTTCAGTCAGCCCCAGCATTTT.

The genes are TRBV2 and TRBJ1-1, with TRBD1 matching over 9 bases. The germline gives CDR1 SNHLY, CDR2 FYNNEI. With V trimmed by 0 bases and J by 10 bases, 3 bases remained unmatched. CDR3 length equals 13 residues. The CDR3 sequence is CASSEAHRGRAFF. CDR3 sequence (DNA): TGTGCCAGCAGTGAAGCACACAGGGGGCGAGCTTTCTTT.

The V and J genes are TRBV9 and TRBJ2-6; no clear D. Germline-derived CDR1 and CDR2 are SGDLS and YYNGEE. The V end was cut by 4 bases, the J end by 5 bases, with 7 bases between. The CDR3 is 13 residues long. The CDR3 DNA reads TGTGCCAGCAGCCCCCCCCGGGCCAACGTCCTGACTTTC. Encoded protein: CASSPPRANVLTF.

This clonotype turned up a few times. The chain has TRBV27 and TRBJ2-3, with D hard to call. Germline V CDR1 and CDR2: MNHEY, SMNVEV (reference sequence). Trimming stripped 3 bases from V and 2 bases from J, with 18 bases between. The CDR3 spans 17 residues. The CDR3 DNA follows: TGTGCCAGCAGTTTGTCAACCATCCTGGGATACACAGATACGCAGTATTTT. Its translation is CASSLSTILGYTDTQYF.

This clonotype turned up a few times. As DNA, the CDR3 is TGTGCCACCAGTGACGCAAGGCAGGGCGATTCACCCCTCCACTTT. This translates into CATSDARQGDSPLHF. This chain uses TRBV24-1 with TRBJ1-6, with D possibly matching TRBD1 (5 bases). V lost 4 bases to trimming and J lost 8 bases, with 14 bases between them. Germline CDR1 is KGHDR and CDR2 is SFDVKD. CDR3 length: 15 amino acids.

The chain couples TRBV4-2 to TRBJ1-5; TRBD1 is a possible D gene (5 bases). The CDR3 extends over 14 amino acids. The germline V gene has CDR1 LGHNA and CDR2 YNFKEQ. Trimming removed 0 bases from V and 6 bases from J, with 9 bases in between. The CDR3 spells CASSQDLGGQPQHF. The DNA for the CDR3 is TGTGCCAGCAGCCAAGACCTCGGGGGTCAGCCCCAGCATTTT.

This clonotype showed up just a few times. The CDR3 DNA reads as TGTGCCAGCAGCTTGGGTTTCTGGCAGGGGGCAGATACGCAGTATTTT. Translated, it gives CASSLGFWQGADTQYF. This chain joins TRBV11-2 and TRBJ2-3; 7 bases line up with TRBD1. This CDR3 is 16 amino acids long. Germline V gene lookup returns CDR1 SGHAT and CDR2 FQNNGV. Trimming removed 3 bases from V and 4 bases from J; junction bases left unmatched: 10.

The chain combines TRBV4-1 with TRBJ2-7; 9 nucleotides match TRBD1. Trimming removed 5 bases from V and 6 bases from J; junction bases left unmatched: 14. CDR1 and CDR2 from the germline V gene are MGHRA and YSYEKL. This CDR3 has 16 residues. The CDR3 loop is CASSNKKGQGGLEQYV. The CDR3 DNA sequence: TGCGCCAGCAGCAATAAAAAGGGACAGGGAGGTCTCGAGCAGTACGTC.

The rearrangement links TRBV29-1 to TRBJ2-5, with D tentatively TRBD1 (6 bases). Trimming left V 4 bases short and J 3 bases short, with 12 bases between. CDR1 SQVTM and CDR2 ANQGSEA come from the germline V gene. This CDR3 has 13 amino acids. CDR3 sequence (DNA): TGCAGCGTTGTAGGTGGGGGCGAAGAGACCCAGTACTTC. It specifies CSVVGGGEETQYF.

The table lists this clonotype with a count of one. This chain connects TRBV28 to TRBJ2-5, with 9 bases matching TRBD1. Losses at the gene ends were 8 bases for V and 7 bases for J; bases not matched to a gene: 8. CDR3 length: 13 residues. Germline V gene sequence: CDR1 MDHEN, CDR2 SYDVKM. This CDR3 is CASGPTGGGTQYF. The DNA for the CDR3 is TGTGCCAGCGGCCCGACAGGGGGAGGGACCCAGTACTTC.

The chain uses TRBV20-1 and TRBJ2-1, with TRBD2 matching over 10 bases. Germline CDR1 and CDR2: DFQATT and SNEGSKA (reference sequence). This CDR3 is 13 amino acids long. Unmatched junction bases numbered 5, after V lost 1 base and J lost 11 bases. CDR3: CSARASGGAQQFF. CDR3 coding DNA: TGCAGTGCTAGAGCCAGCGGGGGGGCCCAGCAGTTCTTC.

This clonotype was found a few times. At one end the junction does not follow the germline gene, possibly because of a read error. The chain has TRBV6-4 and TRBJ2-1; D might be TRBD1 or TRBD2, each matching 5 bases. CDR1 is MRHNA and CDR2 is SNTAGT in the germline V gene. The CDR3 is 14 residues long. CDR3 nucleotides: TGTGCCAGAAGTGACTCCCGGGACGCCAATGAGCAGTTCTTC. Translation gives CARSDSRDANEQFF.